This T cell receptor beta chain came from a study of tumor-infiltrating lymphocytes in localized non-small cell lung cancer. At the level of the study: Tumor tissue and non-adjacent uninvolved lung came from each patient.

The CDR3 covers 16 residues. Germline CDR1 SGDLS, CDR2 YYNGEE. The trim removed 3 bases at V and 7 bases at J, leaving 9 bases unmatched. Method: immunoSEQ multiplex PCR; TCRdb's copy keeps in-frame clones and lacks some. Of about 10,000 clones in the sample, about 78% were seen once. The receptor's source is a human donor with non-small cell lung cancer. The rearrangement links TRBV9 to TRBJ1-6, with 8 bases lining up with TRBD1. Specimen: uninvolved lung tissue not adjacent to the tumor. The CDR3 here is CASSDHRGDWNSPLHF. The CDR3, as DNA: TGTGCCAGCAGCGATCACAGGGGGGATTGGAATTCACCCCTCCACTTT.